This TCR beta chain was identified in a study of Graves' ophthalmopathy and Graves' hyperthyroidism. As for the study in general: The blood sample was drawn at first diagnosis and before any treatment.

This clonotype was counted many times. The antigen is not known. Moderate-to-severe activity, CAS ≥3, NOSPECS ≥4 and a duration under 3 months were seen in donors with ophthalmopathy. Amplification of TCR beta CDR3 regions used RNA transcripts. In the first round, RT-PCR was carried out with HTBI primers, and a multiplex PCR formed the second round. TCRdb reprocessed the multiplex PCR reads via MiXCR and lists one record per CDR3 protein. Altogether 350,000 to 400,000 distinct CDR3 sequences are present, about 16% being singletons, with the ten largest covering more than 1.5%. The length of the CDR3 is 14 residues. Trimming took off 0 bases at V and 2 bases at J, with 8 bases between the two ends. Germline V CDR1 and CDR2: MNHEY, SVGEGT. Study-wide results and limits: Ophthalmopathy progression prediction by the model yielded a sensitivity of 60% to 71% and a specificity of around 72%. Most expanded clonotypes in thyroid above 0.001 frequency also showed up in blood.

Specimen: peripheral blood. The sequence came from a woman aged 18-35 years with Graves' ophthalmopathy. V usage is TRBV6-2 or TRBV6-3 and J usage is TRBJ2-7; tentatively, D is TRBD2 (6 bases). The CDR3 coding sequence is TGTGCCAGCAGTTACTCGACTAGGCCCTACGAGCAGTACTTC. Amino acids: CASSYSTRPYEQYF.